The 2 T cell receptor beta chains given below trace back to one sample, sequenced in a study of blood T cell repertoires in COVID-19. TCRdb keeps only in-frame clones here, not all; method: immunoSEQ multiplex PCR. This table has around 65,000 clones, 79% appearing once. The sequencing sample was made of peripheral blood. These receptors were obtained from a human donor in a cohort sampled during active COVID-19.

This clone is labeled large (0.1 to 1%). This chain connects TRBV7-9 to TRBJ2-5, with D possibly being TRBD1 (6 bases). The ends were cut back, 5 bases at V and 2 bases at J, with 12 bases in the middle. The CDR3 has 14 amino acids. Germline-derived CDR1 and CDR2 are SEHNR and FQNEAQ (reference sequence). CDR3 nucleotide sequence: TGTGCCAGCAGCCCTGACAGGACTCAAGAGACCCAGTACTTC. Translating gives CASSPDRTQETQYF.

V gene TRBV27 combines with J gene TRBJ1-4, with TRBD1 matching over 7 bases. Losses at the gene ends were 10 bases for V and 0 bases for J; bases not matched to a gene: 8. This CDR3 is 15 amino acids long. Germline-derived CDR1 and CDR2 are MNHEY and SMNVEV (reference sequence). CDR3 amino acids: CATRQGQATNEKLFF. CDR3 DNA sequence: TGTGCCACCAGACAGGGACAAGCAACTAATGAAAAACTGTTTTTT.